The sequence of this TCR beta chain was determined in a study of cytomegalovirus exposure and HLA in healthy donors. Study-level background: HLA-typed donors were the source of tens of millions of unique TCRs held in an early data release. Study conclusions and caveats: Immune exposure was documented only through CMV serostatus. Later findings reportedly placed an Asian-associated ancestry cluster below the approximately 620-donor mean for N-insertions.

Concerning this clone: Its target is not known.

13 Jbeta primers and 60 Vbeta primers were used for the PCR. The assay was immunoSEQ multiplex PCR, and TCRdb's table has in-frame clones only and misses some. The repertoire includes hundreds of thousands of clones, approximately 84% of them detected once, and about 0.58% sits in the top ten. The CDR3 has 13 amino acids. Germline V gives CDR1 MNHNS, CDR2 SASEGT. V was shortened by 4 bases and J by 5 bases, with 9 bases between the two germline ends. Sequencing was carried out using PBMCs. The sequence was obtained from a woman aged 40-49 years in good health and CMV-seronegative. The chain recombines TRBV6-1 with TRBJ1-5; D is perhaps TRBD1 (6 bases). The CDR3 loop is CASSGNRDQPQHF. CDR3 in DNA: TGTGCCAGCAGTGGAAACAGGGATCAGCCCCAGCATTTT.